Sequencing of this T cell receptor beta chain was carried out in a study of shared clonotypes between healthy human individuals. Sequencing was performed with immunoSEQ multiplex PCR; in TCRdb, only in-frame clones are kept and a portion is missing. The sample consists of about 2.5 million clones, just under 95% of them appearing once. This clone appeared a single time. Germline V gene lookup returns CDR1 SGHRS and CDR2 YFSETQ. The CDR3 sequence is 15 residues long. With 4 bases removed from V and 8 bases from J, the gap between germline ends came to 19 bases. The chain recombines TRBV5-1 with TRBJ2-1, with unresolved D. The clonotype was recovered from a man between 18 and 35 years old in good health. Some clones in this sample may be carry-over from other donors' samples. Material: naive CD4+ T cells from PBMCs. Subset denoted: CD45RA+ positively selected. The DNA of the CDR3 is TGCGCCAGCAGCCTGACTCACCCGAGTTCGGATGAGCAGTTCTTC. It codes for CASSLTHPSSDEQFF.